This TCR beta chain derives from a study of CD8+CD57+ T cells in acquired aplastic anemia. On this clonotype: Its matching antigen is unknown.

The study's findings and limits: Researchers report that twenty-nine CD8+ CDR3 sequences appeared in both patients and controls. CD8+ Simpson's diversity did not differ significantly between patients and controls.

Researchers used genomic DNA as the template to profile TCR beta VDJ and CDR3. TCRdb passed the reads through MiXCR, listing each CDR3 protein once. This table holds 100,000 to 150,000 distinct CDR3 sequences, 48% found once. The CDR3 is 14 residues long. Trimming shortened V by 1 base and J by 2 bases, and 6 bases separated the two germline ends. Germline assignment: CDR1 GTSNPN and CDR2 SVGIG (reference sequence). The TCR sequence derives from a human donor in good health, serving as a control. V gene TRBV30 combines with J gene TRBJ2-6; D uncertain. The specimen was sorted CD4+, CD8+, or CD8+CD57+ T cells (not recorded which) from PBMCs. The CDR3 bases are TGTGCCTGGAGTGAAGGGACTGGGGCCAACGTCCTGACTTTC. It encodes CAWSEGTGANVLTF.